Listed below are T cell receptor beta chains from one sample, sequenced in a study of blood T cell repertoires in COVID-19. Assay used: immunoSEQ multiplex PCR; TCRdb lists only in-frame clones, some missing. The table records a few hundred thousand clones, around 89% of them present only once. The material sequenced was PBMCs or T cells enriched from blood (not recorded which). The origin of the receptors is a woman aged 25 to 39 who had recovered from COVID-19. CDR3s include the opening cysteine and the closing phenylalanine or tryptophan. D genes are given only for firm matches. Only some rows state a clone size, as once, few, many or a class for expanded clones.

CDR3nt | CDR3aa | v_gene | d_gene | abundance | j_gene | len
TGTGCCAGCCGTCGACAGGGGGCAACGTATGGCTACACCTTC | CASRRQGATYGYTF | TRBV19 | TRBD1 | NA | TRBJ1-2 | 14
TGTGCCAACCGGGACAGGGGATCAGATACGCAGTATTTT | CANRDRGSDTQYF | TRBV5-4 | TRBD1 | few | TRBJ2-3 | 13
TGCGCCAGCAGCCAAGACTGGCCGACTAGCGGGGCGTTCTACGAGCAGTACTTC | CASSQDWPTSGAFYEQYF | TRBV4-3 | TRBD2 | few | TRBJ2-7 | 18
TGTGCCAGCAGTTTGGGGCAGTACAACAATGAGCAGTTCTTC | CASSLGQYNNEQFF | TRBV27 | NA | NA | TRBJ2-1 | 14
TGTGCCAGCAGCTCGGACAGGCGATCCTACGAGCAGTACTTC | CASSSDRRSYEQYF | TRBV7-8 | TRBD1 | NA | TRBJ2-7 | 14
TGTGCCAGCAGCCCAATCGGCAAACGGGAGAATTCACCCCTCCACTTT | CASSPIGKRENSPLHF | TRBV4-2 | NA | NA | TRBJ1-6 | 16
TGTGCCACCAGTGGAGTATCCGGCGAGGAGGCCTACAATGAGCAGTTCTTC | CATSGVSGEEAYNEQFF | TRBV24-1 | NA | NA | TRBJ2-1 | 17
TGTGCCAGCAGTCCCCAGGGTTTGGGGTGGTATCATCAGCCCCAGCATTTT | CASSPQGLGWYHQPQHF | TRBV27 | NA | NA | TRBJ1-5 | 17
TGTGCCAGCAGTGAGGGCGAGTACACTGAAGCTTTCTTT | CASSEGEYTEAFF | TRBV25-1 | NA | NA | TRBJ1-1 | 13
TGTGCCAGCTACCGTTCTCTTTTAGCGGGAGGGCCGGAGACCCAGTACTTC | CASYRSLLAGGPETQYF | TRBV2 | TRBD2 | NA | TRBJ2-5 | 17
TGTGCCAGCAGGCGGCAGTTCTTCCAAGAGACCCAGTACTTC | CASRRQFFQETQYF | TRBV6-5 | NA | NA | TRBJ2-5 | 14
TGTGCCAGCAGCCCCAGACAGGTTTGGGGCTACACCTTC | CASSPRQVWGYTF | TRBV7-9 | NA | NA | TRBJ1-2 | 13
TGTGCCAGCAGCTTACAAGGGACTGAGAACACTGAAGCTTTCTTT | CASSLQGTENTEAFF | TRBV11-2 | NA | NA | TRBJ1-1 | 15
TGCGCCAGCAGCCAAGATCGTGGGGGACTCTCCTACAATGAGCAGTTCTTC | CASSQDRGGLSYNEQFF | TRBV4-1 | NA | NA | TRBJ2-1 | 17
TGTGCCAGCAGTTTGGGCAGCTCTTATGGCTACACCTTC | CASSLGSSYGYTF | TRBV27 | NA | NA | TRBJ1-2 | 13
TGTGCCAGCAGTTCGTGGGACTCCCACAATGAGCAGTTCTTC | CASSSWDSHNEQFF | TRBV27 | NA | NA | TRBJ2-1 | 14
TGTGCCAGCAGCCCCAATAATTCACCCCTCCACTTT | CASSPNNSPLHF | TRBV11-2 | NA | NA | TRBJ1-6 | 12
TGTGCCAGCAGTACGCTGGGGTCAGGGGGCTTTGGAGAGACCCAGTACTTC | CASSTLGSGGFGETQYF | TRBV6-2/TRBV6-3 | TRBD1 | few | TRBJ2-5 | 17
TGTGCCAGCAGCTTGGACAGAAGCTCCTACAATGAGCAGTTCTTC | CASSLDRSSYNEQFF | TRBV11-3 | NA | NA | TRBJ2-1 | 15
TGTGCCAGCATGGAGCCGGGACAGGGAGGAGATACGCAGTATTTT | CASMEPGQGGDTQYF | TRBV4-2 | TRBD1 | NA | TRBJ2-3 | 15
TGTGCCAGTAGCCCGTTTGGCCAGCCCCAGCATTTT | CASSPFGQPQHF | TRBV19 | NA | many | TRBJ1-5 | 12
TGTGCCACCAGCAGGGCCAGGGCGAACACTGAAGCTTTCTTT | CATSRARANTEAFF | TRBV15 | NA | few | TRBJ1-1 | 14
TGTGCCAGCAGCTTGGATCCGGGGGGCTCCTACGAGCAGTACTTC | CASSLDPGGSYEQYF | TRBV5-4 | TRBD2 | few | TRBJ2-7 | 15
TGTGCCAGCAGCCTGTCCTCGGGACTAGCGGTCTACAATGAGCAGTTCTTC | CASSLSSGLAVYNEQFF | TRBV16 | TRBD2 | once | TRBJ2-1 | 17
TGTGCCATCAGTGGGGCTGGGACAGGGGGCTATGGCTACACCTTC | CAISGAGTGGYGYTF | TRBV10-3 | TRBD1 | once | TRBJ1-2 | 15
TGTGCCAGTAGTTTCGGACAGAGACAAGAGCAGTACTTC | CASSFGQRQEQYF | TRBV19 | NA | NA | TRBJ2-7 | 13
TGTGCCAGCTCAGTCGACCCACCCGAAAGGCTAGGTTCACCCCTCCACTTT | CASSVDPPERLGSPLHF | TRBV18 | NA | NA | TRBJ1-6 | 17